This T cell receptor beta chain came from a study of cytomegalovirus exposure and HLA in healthy donors. Study outcomes and limitations: An assumption of roughly uniform sequencing depth across donors underlay the presence/absence analyses. A missense variant in DCLRE1C was later tied to TCR beta V- and J-gene trimming.

On this clone: Antigen specificity is unknown.

PCR involved 60 Vbeta and 13 Jbeta primers. Clones were sequenced by immunoSEQ multiplex PCR, and TCRdb holds only the in-frame ones, with some missing. Of some 110,000 clones in the sample, 60% to 80% were seen once. The CDR3 loop spans 15 amino acids. Per the germline V gene, CDR1 is SGHRS and CDR2 is YFSETQ. The V end was cut by 4 bases, the J end by 3 bases, with 17 bases between. The sequence came from a man aged 35 to 55 in good health and CMV-seronegative. The chain couples TRBV5-1 to TRBJ2-7; TRBD1 might be the D (6 bases). Source material: PBMCs. The CDR3 DNA is TGCGCCAGCAGCCCGACGGGACATGCCATCTACGAGCAGTACTTC. It translates to CASSPTGHAIYEQYF. Full variable domain (missing parts from reference TRBV5-1 and TRBJ2-7): KAGVTQTPRYLIKTRGQQVTLSCSPISGHRSVSWYQQTPGQGLQFLFEYFSETQRNKGNFPGRFSGRQFSNSRSEMNVSTLELGDSALYLCASSPTGHAIYEQYFGPGTRLTVT.